The 20 T cell receptor beta chains below were found in one sample sequenced in a study of blood T cell repertoires in COVID-19. Generated by immunoSEQ multiplex PCR, the TCRdb table keeps only in-frame clones and is missing some. The profile shows approximately 350,000 clones, around 87% of them singletons. The sequenced material came from PBMCs or T cells enriched from blood (not recorded which). These receptors were collected from a man aged 18 to 30 who had recovered from COVID-19.

V usage is TRBV11-2 and J usage is TRBJ2-2, with D possibly being TRBD1 (5 bases). The V end lost 2 bases, the J end lost 0 bases, and 7 bases lay between the germline ends. This CDR3 has 15 amino acids. The germline V gene encodes CDR1 SGHAT and CDR2 FQNNGV. CDR3 bases: TGTGCCAGCAGCTTAACAGGAACGAACACCGGGGAGCTGTTTTTT. Encoded protein: CASSLTGTNTGELFF. The variable domain in full, completed from reference TRBV11-2 and TRBJ2-2, reads EAGVAQSPRYKIIEKRQSVAFWCNPISGHATLYWYQQILGQGPKLLIQFQNNGVVDDSQLPKDRFSAERLKGVDSTLKIQPAKLEDSAVYLCASSLTGTNTGELFFGEGSRLTVL.

The V gene is TRBV6-5, the J gene TRBJ2-3; 7 nucleotides align to TRBD1. The CDR3 covers 14 residues. V lost 4 bases and J lost 3; bases outside the gene matches: 4. The V gene's germline CDR1 is MNHEY and CDR2 SVGAGI. For the CDR3, the DNA is TGTGCCAGCAGTTTATACAGGGGAACAGATACGCAGTATTTT. The encoded protein is CASSLYRGTDTQYF.

The rearrangement links TRBV9 to TRBJ1-2, with D perhaps matching TRBD1 (5 bases). From germline, CDR1 is SGDLS and CDR2 YYNGEE. V lost 0 bases, J lost 0 bases, and 12 bases lay in between. This CDR3 contains 16 residues. The CDR3 reads CASSVGPGEANYGYTF. DNA for the CDR3: TGTGCCAGCAGCGTAGGCCCGGGGGAAGCTAACTATGGCTACACCTTC. Full variable domain (outside the CDR3, taken from reference TRBV9 and TRBJ1-2): DSGVTQTPKHLITATGQRVTLRCSPRSGDLSVYWYQQSLDQGLQFLIQYYNGEERAKGNILERFSAQQFPDLHSELNLSSLELGDSALYFCASSVGPGEANYGYTFGSGTRLTVV.

CDR3 protein: CASSPRTGEYGYTF. The CDR3, as DNA: TGTGCCAGCTCACCAAGGACAGGGGAGTATGGCTACACCTTC. The gene calls are TRBV18 and TRBJ1-2; 9 bases are shared with TRBD1. This CDR3 spans 14 amino acids. V lost 2 bases to trimming and J lost 5 bases; unmatched junction nucleotides: 3. CDR1 and CDR2 from the germline V gene are KGHSH and LQKENI.

The chain is built from TRBV5-1 and TRBJ1-1; D gene ambiguous. Trimming shortened V by 0 bases and J by 1 base, and 7 bases separated the two germline ends. This CDR3 is built from 14 residues. The germline V gene has CDR1 SGHRS and CDR2 YFSETQ. The CDR3 DNA sequence: TGCGCCAGCAGCTTGGGGCCAGGGAACACTGAAGCTTTCTTT. Translation: CASSLGPGNTEAFF. Variable domain in full (rest from reference TRBV5-1 and TRBJ1-1): KAGVTQTPRYLIKTRGQQVTLSCSPISGHRSVSWYQQTPGQGLQFLFEYFSETQRNKGNFPGRFSGRQFSNSRSEMNVSTLELGDSALYLCASSLGPGNTEAFFGQGTRLTVV.

The chain employs TRBV4-1 and TRBJ2-7; D is possibly TRBD2 (5 bases). Trimming removed 5 bases from V and 0 bases from J, with 11 bases in between. CDR1 and CDR2 (germline): MGHRA, YSYEKL. There are 14 residues in the CDR3. CDR3: CASSGVGSSYEQYF. The CDR3 DNA follows: TGCGCCAGCAGCGGGGTGGGGAGCTCCTACGAGCAGTACTTC.

The chain couples TRBV28 to TRBJ2-3; 7 nucleotides line up with TRBD2. The CDR3 length is 14 residues. Germline lookup yields CDR1 MDHEN and CDR2 SYDVKM. The junction had 4 bases not matched to a gene; V was cut back by 7 bases and J by 0 bases. CDR3 amino acids: CASTASGSTDTQYF. The CDR3 bases are TGTGCCAGCACCGCTAGCGGAAGCACAGATACGCAGTATTTT.

This chain uses TRBV28 with TRBJ1-5, with D hard to call. Deletions cut 3 bases from V and 4 bases from J, with 13 bases between. CDR1 is MDHEN, CDR2 SYDVKM, per germline. The CDR3 runs to 15 residues. The CDR3 DNA sequence: TGTGCCAGCAGTTTGAGGGCGACAAATAATCAGCCCCAGCATTTT. Protein: CASSLRATNNQPQHF.

Here the CDR3 DNA reads TGTGCCGCCGGGACAGTCTACGAGCAGTACTTC. Translated, it gives CAAGTVYEQYF. V is TRBV30 and J is TRBJ2-7, with 7 positions matching TRBD1. Germline V gene data show CDR1 as GTSNPN and CDR2 as SVGIG (reference sequence). J gave up 3 bases and V 8 bases, and 4 bases lay outside the gene matches. The CDR3 contains 11 residues.

V gene TRBV9 combines with J gene TRBJ2-2, with 8 bases matching TRBD1. The CDR3 sequence is 15 residues long. The V and J ends lost 4 bases and 2 bases, in that order; junction bases with no gene match: 4. The germline gives CDR1 SGDLS, CDR2 YYNGEE. The CDR3 sequence is CASSWGQDNTGELFF. CDR3 nucleotide sequence: TGTGCCAGCAGCTGGGGACAGGATAACACCGGGGAGCTGTTTTTT.

V gene TRBV28 combines with J gene TRBJ2-2; 8 bases are shared with TRBD2. CDR3 length: 15 residues. With 8 bases clipped from V and 5 bases from J, the junction kept 10 bases outside the gene matches. Germline V gene data show CDR1 as MDHEN and CDR2 as SYDVKM. The CDR3 spells CASRRAGVGTGELFF. For the CDR3, the DNA is TGTGCCAGCCGAAGAGCGGGAGTAGGGACCGGGGAGCTGTTTTTT.

The chain uses TRBV18 and TRBJ2-5; tentatively, D is TRBD1 (6 bases). In germline, CDR1 is KGHSH, CDR2 LQKENI. This CDR3 has 14 amino acids. Trimming pared 1 base from V and 2 bases from J, leaving 8 bases between. The CDR3 reads CASSPRGQQETQYF. CDR3 DNA: TGTGCCAGCTCACCACGGGGGCAGCAAGAGACCCAGTACTTC. The whole variable domain, remainder taken from reference TRBV18 and TRBJ2-5, is NAGVMQNPRHLVRRRGQEARLRCSPMKGHSHVYWYRQLPEEGLKFMVYLQKENIIDESGMPKERFSAEFPKEGPSILRIQQVVRGDSAAYFCASSPRGQQETQYFGPGTRLLVL.

This chain uses TRBV27 with TRBJ2-5, with D possibly being TRBD1 (6 bases). The germline CDR1 and CDR2 sequences are MNHEY and SMNVEV (reference sequence). The length of the CDR3 is 15 residues. Trimming removed 5 bases from V and 1 base from J, with 14 bases in between. CDR3 loop: CASSQLDSFQETQYF. CDR3 coding DNA: TGTGCCAGCAGTCAACTGGACAGCTTCCAAGAGACCCAGTACTTC.

J is TRBJ2-5 and V is TRBV29-1; TRBD1 is a possible D gene (7 bases). Germline-derived CDR1 and CDR2 are SQVTM and ANQGSEA. This CDR3 spans 13 amino acids. The ends were cut back, 8 bases at V and 4 bases at J, with 17 bases in the middle. CDR3 residues: CSYGGGGGETQYF. Written as DNA, the CDR3 is TGCAGCTATGGAGGAGGGGGCGGAGAGACCCAGTACTTC.

The CDR3 nucleotides read TGCGCCAGCAGCTTGGGGGGCCGGAGCTCCTACGAGCAGTACTTC. Amino acid sequence: CASSLGGRSSYEQYF. The J gene is TRBJ2-7, the V gene TRBV5-1; a weak D match, TRBD1 (5 bases). CDR1 and CDR2 (germline): SGHRS, YFSETQ. The V end lost 0 bases, the J end lost 0 bases, and 10 bases lay between the germline ends. The CDR3 has 15 amino acids. Complete variable domain (other parts from reference TRBV5-1 and TRBJ2-7): KAGVTQTPRYLIKTRGQQVTLSCSPISGHRSVSWYQQTPGQGLQFLFEYFSETQRNKGNFPGRFSGRQFSNSRSEMNVSTLELGDSALYLCASSLGGRSSYEQYFGPGTRLTVT.

This chain links TRBV7-7 with TRBJ2-2; a possible D gene is TRBD2 (6 bases). Germline CDR1 reads SSHAT; CDR2 reads FNYEAQ (reference sequence). This CDR3 contains 13 residues. Trimming pared 5 bases from V and 6 bases from J, leaving 10 bases between. In DNA, the CDR3 is TGTGCCAGCAGCCCGGAGGGTTCCGGGGAGCTGTTTTTT. Its translation: CASSPEGSGELFF.

CDR3 loop: CASTPRQGASNEKLFF. CDR3 DNA: TGTGCCAGTACACCCCGACAGGGGGCTTCTAATGAAAAACTGTTTTTT. This chain joins TRBV19 and TRBJ1-4; 10 nucleotides agree with TRBD1. With 7 bases clipped from V and 3 bases from J, the junction kept 8 bases outside the gene matches. Germline assignment: CDR1 LNHDA and CDR2 SQIVND (reference sequence). The CDR3 spans 16 residues.

The chain joins TRBV30 to TRBJ1-4; TRBD1 aligns across 7 bases. This CDR3 spans 17 amino acids. Germline V CDR1 and CDR2: GTSNPN, SVGIG (reference sequence). J gave up 6 bases and V 0 bases, and 13 bases lay outside the gene matches. CDR3: CAWSVPRTGGKDEKLFF. CDR3 nucleotides: TGTGCCTGGAGTGTACCACGGACAGGAGGAAAGGATGAAAAACTGTTTTTT.

Only one count was recorded for this clone. This chain uses TRBV7-3 with TRBJ1-1; D unresolved. Trimming shortened V by 0 bases and J by 2 bases, and 13 bases separated the two germline ends. The CDR3 has 16 residues. Germline values: CDR1 SGHTA, CDR2 FQGTGA. The CDR3 spells CASSLTWRRGNTEAFF. For the CDR3, the DNA is TGTGCCAGCAGCTTAACATGGAGGCGGGGAAACACTGAAGCTTTCTTT. The variable domain in full, completed from reference TRBV7-3 and TRBJ1-1, reads GAGVSQTPSNKVTEKGKYVELRCDPISGHTALYWYRQSLGQGPEFLIYFQGTGAADDSGLPNDRFFAVRPEGSVSTLKIQRTERGDSAVYLCASSLTWRRGNTEAFFGQGTRLTVV.

The chain has TRBV7-6 and TRBJ2-1; a possible D gene is TRBD1 (5 bases). V shed 2 bases and J shed 5 bases, with 16 bases lying between them. The CDR3 length is 16 residues. Germline V gene lookup returns CDR1 SGHVS and CDR2 FNYEAQ. The CDR3: CASSLLRAGPNNEQFF. In DNA, the CDR3 is TGTGCCAGCAGCTTATTACGGGCAGGGCCAAACAATGAGCAGTTCTTC.